This T cell receptor beta chain emerged from a study of T cell responses to AZD1222 COVID-19 vaccine. Worth noting for this clone: Antigen: not known.

The CDR3 totals 14 residues. The germline V gene has CDR1 MNHEY and CDR2 SMNVEV (reference sequence). V dropped 8 bases and J dropped 5; count of bases not matched to a gene: 9. Study outcomes and limitations: Donors, mostly white British, included more females; clonal diversity was possibly underestimated. At study baseline, merely several AZD1222 recipients were seropositive. Repertoire sampling happened only post peak T cell response. Variant regions that are unmutated are reportedly the target of nearly half of spike-specific TCRs.

Sequencing used immunoSEQ multiplex PCR; TCRdb keeps in-frame clones, though not all of them. The sample records tens of thousands of clones, 80% to 90% being singletons. The source is an adult in good health. This specimen consisted of peripheral blood, obtained on day 0 of AZD1222 vaccination. The V call is TRBV27, the J call TRBJ1-5, with TRBD1 matching 7 bases. DNA for the CDR3: TGTGCCAGCCAACAGGGGCGCTGGGATCAGCCCCAGCATTTT. Translating gives CASQQGRWDQPQHF.